The 11 T cell receptor beta chains in this list originate from one sample, sequenced in a study of T cell responses to AZD1222 COVID-19 vaccine. Assay: immunoSEQ multiplex PCR; the TCRdb copy retains only in-frame clones and omits some. The sample holds more than 150,000 clones, over 80% seen once. The specimen comprised peripheral blood, sampled on day 0 of AZD1222 vaccination. These receptors all stem from an adult in good health.

This chain uses TRBV18 with TRBJ2-7; 12 bases map to TRBD2. With V trimmed by 3 bases and J by 2 bases, 2 bases remained unmatched. Germline values: CDR1 KGHSH, CDR2 LQKENI. The CDR3 contains 15 residues. CDR3 sequence: CASSPTSGGAYEQYV. The CDR3 bases are TGTGCCAGCTCACCGACTAGCGGGGGAGCCTACGAGCAGTACGTC.

The chain links TRBV2 to TRBJ2-1; the match to TRBD2 covers 7 bases. This CDR3 spans 15 amino acids. Per germline, CDR1 SNHLY and CDR2 FYNNEI. Germline trimming cut 7 bases from V and 4 bases from J; bases unmatched to any gene: 10. CDR3 region: CASTTSGTTYNEQFF. The CDR3, as DNA: TGTGCCAGCACCACTTCCGGGACTACATACAATGAGCAGTTCTTC. The variable domain in full, with the rest retrieved from reference TRBV2 and TRBJ2-1, is EPEVTQTPSHQVTQMGQEVILRCVPISNHLYFYWYRQILGQKVEFLVSFYNNEISEKSEIFDDQFSVERPDGSNFTLKIRSTKLEDSAMYFCASTTSGTTYNEQFFGPGTRLTVL.

The rearrangement links TRBV24-1 to TRBJ1-1; D is undetermined. CDR3 length: 12 residues. Germline assignment: CDR1 KGHDR and CDR2 SFDVKD. Trimming took 6 bases from V and 2 from J, leaving 6 bases between them. The CDR3 here is CATSQSNTEAFF. CDR3 sequence (DNA): TGTGCCACCAGTCAAAGTAACACTGAAGCTTTCTTT.

Only one count was recorded for this clone. This chain uses TRBV18 with TRBJ1-1; possible D gene TRBD1, 5 bases. The V gene lost 0 bases and the J gene lost 4 bases, with 9 bases spanning the gap. This CDR3 is built from 14 residues. In germline, CDR1 is KGHSH, CDR2 LQKENI. The CDR3 protein is CASSPPTRVTEAFF. The CDR3 DNA is TGTGCCAGCTCACCACCAACCAGGGTCACTGAAGCTTTCTTT.

The V call is TRBV30, the J call TRBJ2-5; D may match TRBD1 or TRBD2 (5 bases each). Germline assignment: CDR1 GTSNPN and CDR2 SVGIG (reference sequence). The V and J ends lost 0 bases and 3 bases respectively, with 11 bases between them. The CDR3 sequence is 14 residues long. In DNA, the CDR3 is TGTGCCTGGAGTGTAGAGGGACGAAAAGAGACCCAGTACTTC. Translation gives CAWSVEGRKETQYF.

This sequence joins TRBV5-1 and TRBJ2-7; a weak D match, TRBD2 (6 bases). The V and J ends lost 7 bases and 4 bases respectively, with 21 bases between them. In germline, CDR1 is SGHRS, CDR2 YFSETQ. The CDR3 runs to 15 residues. CDR3 coding DNA: TGCGCCAGCCGTGGTTCGGCGGGACGCTCTTACGAGCAGTACTTC. Translation: CASRGSAGRSYEQYF.

The V gene is TRBV9, the J gene TRBJ2-3; either TRBD1 or TRBD2 may supply D (6 bases each). Germline V gene sequence: CDR1 SGDLS, CDR2 YYNGEE. The CDR3 is 15 amino acids. V lost 3 bases and J lost 8, with 19 bases in between. The CDR3 spells CASSAKGGSAGTQYF. For the CDR3, the DNA is TGTGCCAGCAGCGCCAAGGGGGGCTCGGCGGGTACGCAGTATTTT.

The chain has TRBV25-1 and TRBJ2-1, with a possible D match to TRBD1 (5 bases). The V gene lost 3 bases and the J gene lost 8 bases, with 11 bases spanning the gap. Per the germline V gene, CDR1 is MGHDK and CDR2 is SYGVNS. CDR3 length: 13 amino acids. For the CDR3, the DNA is TGTGCCAGCAGTGAGCGCAGGGTCCATGAGCAGTTCTTC. Encoded protein: CASSERRVHEQFF.

The V call is TRBV19, the J call TRBJ1-1; D remains unclear. V lost 9 bases to trimming and J lost 1 base, with 18 bases between them. This CDR3 contains 15 residues. CDR1 LNHDA and CDR2 SQIVND come from the germline V gene (reference sequence). CDR3 sequence reads: CASTKTGYGNTEAFF. CDR3 coding DNA: TGTGCCAGCACTAAAACGGGGTACGGGAACACTGAAGCTTTCTTT.

The chain recombines TRBV24-1 with TRBJ1-1; TRBD1 matches at 8 bases. The germline V gene encodes CDR1 KGHDR and CDR2 SFDVKD. The CDR3 has 13 residues. The trim removed 10 bases at V and 1 base at J, leaving 4 bases unmatched. In DNA, the CDR3 is TGTGCCACAGACCAGGGGGCGAACACTGAAGCTTTCTTT. Encoded protein: CATDQGANTEAFF.

This chain connects TRBV6-5 to TRBJ1-1; D remains unclear. CDR1 and CDR2 from the germline V gene are MNHEY and SVGAGI. There are 14 residues in the CDR3. Trimming took off 8 bases at V and 0 bases at J, with 13 bases between the two ends. The CDR3 DNA sequence: TGTGCCAGCTCTGATACCTTCGTGAACACTGAAGCTTTCTTT. This gives the protein CASSDTFVNTEAFF.